These 9 T cell receptor beta chains originate from one sample sequenced in a study of blood T cell repertoires in COVID-19. Profiling relied on immunoSEQ multiplex PCR, and the TCRdb table lists in-frame clones only, not all of them. The profile shows fewer than 300,000 clones, 70% to 90% of them singletons. Source material: peripheral blood. These receptor sequences come from a woman in her thirties with acute or convalescent COVID-19.

This chain uses TRBV4-3 with TRBJ2-5; D possibly corresponds to TRBD2 (7 bases). V was cut by 1 base and J by 5 bases, with 14 bases left in between. This CDR3 spans 15 amino acids. Per germline, CDR1 LGHNA and CDR2 YSLEER. CDR3 protein: CASSQGGGALETQYF. The DNA of the CDR3 is TGCGCCAGCAGCCAAGGTGGGGGGGCGCTGGAGACCCAGTACTTC.

The chain employs TRBV6-4 and TRBJ1-2; TRBD1 matches at 7 bases. The CDR3 consists of 16 residues. V shed 2 bases, J shed 1 base, and the junction held 7 bases outside the gene matches. Germline CDR1 is MRHNA and CDR2 is SNTAGT. CDR3 nucleotide sequence: TGTGCCAGCAGTGACCAAACAGGGGCCGATAACTATGGCTACACCTTC. This sequence encodes CASSDQTGADNYGYTF.

This chain joins TRBV5-8 and TRBJ2-7, with no clear D. The ends were cut back, 5 bases at V and 3 bases at J, with 12 bases in the middle. This CDR3 contains 13 residues. CDR1 is SGHTS, CDR2 YDEGEE, per germline. The DNA of the CDR3 is TGTGCCAGCAGTCAAACAGTGAGCTACGAGCAGTACTTC. Its translation is CASSQTVSYEQYF.

The CDR3 DNA reads as TGTGCCACGAAGGACAGGTGGGAACTGCAAGAGACCCAGTACTTC. As protein: CATKDRWELQETQYF. V usage is TRBV27 and J usage is TRBJ2-5, with 7 bases aligning to TRBD1. Germline V gene data show CDR1 as MNHEY and CDR2 as SMNVEV (reference sequence). The CDR3 runs 15 residues. Germline trimming cut 10 bases from V and 2 bases from J; bases unmatched to any gene: 13.

CDR3 loop: CASSQVGVGSGTMGHNEQFF. Here the CDR3 DNA reads TGTGCCAGCAGCCAAGTGGGCGTCGGTAGCGGGACAATGGGCCACAATGAGCAGTTCTTC. The chain combines TRBV4-2 with TRBJ2-1; 8 bases map to TRBD2. V lost 1 base and J lost 5; bases outside the gene matches: 19. The CDR3 loop spans 20 amino acids. The germline CDR1 and CDR2 sequences are LGHNA and YNFKEQ.

This clone has more than one count but fewer than ten. V and J are TRBV9 and TRBJ1-2; D possibly corresponds to TRBD1 (5 bases). Germline V gives CDR1 SGDLS, CDR2 YYNGEE. The CDR3 sequence is 14 residues long. V lost 0 bases and J lost 8, with 14 bases in between. Here the CDR3 reads CASSVATTDRGYTF. In DNA form, the CDR3 reads TGTGCCAGCAGCGTAGCTACGACAGACCGCGGCTACACCTTC. The variable domain in full, with the rest retrieved from reference TRBV9 and TRBJ1-2, is DSGVTQTPKHLITATGQRVTLRCSPRSGDLSVYWYQQSLDQGLQFLIQYYNGEERAKGNILERFSAQQFPDLHSELNLSSLELGDSALYFCASSVATTDRGYTFGSGTRLTVV.

The chain is built from TRBV7-8 and TRBJ2-3, with D tentatively TRBD2 (6 bases). The CDR3 totals 17 residues. With 1 base removed from V and 2 bases from J, the gap between germline ends came to 16 bases. Germline CDR1 SGHVS, CDR2 FQNEAQ. The CDR3 sequence is CASSLGGSGRSTDTQYF. The CDR3, as DNA: TGTGCCAGCAGCTTAGGGGGGTCAGGGAGGTCCACAGATACGCAGTATTTT.

CDR3 in DNA: TGCGCCAGCAGCTTGGTCGCAGGGGGGAGCCTTAGCGTCACTGAAGCTTTCTTT. Its protein product is CASSLVAGGSLSVTEAFF. The V call is TRBV5-1, the J call TRBJ1-1; TRBD1 matches at 7 bases. The germline gives CDR1 SGHRS, CDR2 YFSETQ. V lost 0 bases and J lost 4; bases outside the gene matches: 15. The CDR3 spans 18 residues.

The chain is built from TRBV10-2 and TRBJ2-7; the match to TRBD2 covers 12 bases. The CDR3 spans 15 residues. The ends lost 7 bases at V and 2 bases at J; junction bases unmatched: 6. Germline loops: CDR1 WSHSY, CDR2 SAAADI. The CDR3 nucleotides are TGCGCCAGCAAAAAACTAGCGGGAGGACCCTACGAGCAGTACTTC. Translated, it gives CASKKLAGGPYEQYF.